This T cell receptor beta chain was sequenced during a study of blood T cell repertoires in COVID-19. As for the study in general: Italy, Spain and the United States were the sources of the convalescent and acute COVID-19 samples.

Adults between roughly 18 and 89 years of age took part from some 25 US areas. Two negative PCRs, clearance, or symptom resolution characterized the recovered Cohort 3 donors. In the original processing: Nucleated cell number was recorded as an estimate derived from reference gene primer amplification. TCRdb keeps only in-frame clones here, not all; method: immunoSEQ multiplex PCR. The D gene and trimming were derived from the DNA, and the V and J assignments and clone size from that table. This repertoire shows approximately 400,000 clones, around 86% found once; its top ten account for about 5%. The germline V and J ends were trimmed by 2 bases and 7 bases, with 11 bases remaining between them. The germline CDR1 and CDR2 sequences are LGHNT and FRNRAP. This CDR3 comprises 13 residues.

This TCR was recovered from a woman between 50 and 59 years old who had recovered from COVID-19. Material for sequencing was PBMCs or T cells enriched from blood (not recorded which). The V gene is TRBV12-5, the J gene TRBJ1-2; possible D gene TRBD1, 5 bases. CDR3 in DNA: TGTGCTAGTGGTTTGATCGGGCAGGGTGGCTACACCTTC. It yields the protein CASGLIGQGGYTF. Full variable domain (missing parts from reference TRBV12-5 and TRBJ1-2): DARVTQTPRHKVTEMGQEVTMRCQPILGHNTVFWYRQTMMQGLELLAYFRNRAPLDDSGMPKDRFSAEMPDATLATLKIQPSEPRDSAVYFCASGLIGQGGYTFGSGTRLTVV.